One and the same sample provided the 11 T cell receptor beta chains below, sequenced in a study of cytomegalovirus exposure and HLA in healthy donors. PCR used 60 Vbeta primers and 13 Jbeta primers. TCRdb's table, derived via immunoSEQ multiplex PCR, lists solely in-frame clones and lacks some. The top ten clones hold roughly 5% of a sample with some 140,000 clones, 85% to 90% of them seen once. Sequencing was done on a sample of PBMCs. All receptors come from a woman in her twenties or thirties in good health and CMV-seronegative.

The chain combines TRBV7-8 with TRBJ2-1; 8 bases match TRBD2. V lost 1 base to trimming and J lost 4 bases; unmatched junction nucleotides: 3. This CDR3 contains 15 residues. Germline V lookup: CDR1 SGHVS, CDR2 FQNEAQ. This CDR3 is CASSLGSGVYNEQFF. CDR3 sequence (DNA): TGTGCCAGCAGCTTAGGTAGCGGGGTATACAATGAGCAGTTCTTC.

The chain employs TRBV10-1 and TRBJ2-7, with D possibly matching TRBD1 (6 bases). The CDR3 loop spans 17 amino acids. Trimming removed 10 bases at V and 2 bases at J, with 27 bases between. Germline V gene sequence: CDR1 WNHNN, CDR2 SYGVQD (reference sequence). CDR3 residues: CANAPRNYRVGAYEQYF. As DNA, the CDR3 is TGCGCCAACGCTCCCCGCAATTACAGGGTTGGAGCCTACGAGCAGTACTTC.

This clone was counted a single time. This chain uses TRBV7-2 with TRBJ1-1; D might be TRBD1 (6 bases). The CDR3 contains 14 residues. CDR1 and CDR2 from the germline V gene are SGHTA and FQGNSA. Trimming cost V 0 bases and J 6 bases, with 11 bases left between them. CDR3 in DNA: TGTGCCAGCAGCTTAGCCCGCAAGGGGGCTGAAGCTTTCTTT. Amino acids: CASSLARKGAEAFF. Variable domain in full (rest from reference TRBV7-2 and TRBJ1-1): GAGVSQSPSNKVTEKGKDVELRCDPISGHTALYWYRQSLGQGLEFLIYFQGNSAPDKSGLPSDRFSAERTGGSVSTLTIQRTQQEDSAVYLCASSLARKGAEAFFGQGTRLTVV.

The genes are TRBV7-9 and TRBJ2-1; TRBD2 aligns across 7 bases. This CDR3 contains 19 residues. V shed 2 bases and J 0 bases; nucleotides not matched to a gene: 13. Germline-derived CDR1 and CDR2 are SEHNR and FQNEAQ (reference sequence). The CDR3 protein is CASSLPSGLEKSSYNEQFF. CDR3 nucleotide sequence: TGTGCCAGCAGCTTACCCTCAGGACTAGAGAAGAGCTCCTACAATGAGCAGTTCTTC.

This chain joins TRBV7-2 and TRBJ2-7, with 12 bases fitting TRBD2. Germline V gene lookup returns CDR1 SGHTA and CDR2 FQGNSA. The V segment lost 5 bases and the J segment 4 bases; nucleotides outside the gene matches: 0. The CDR3 is made up of 13 amino acids. CDR3 protein: CASSTSGGYEQYF. The CDR3 region has the DNA TGTGCCAGCAGCACTAGCGGGGGGTACGAGCAGTACTTC.

The chain is built from TRBV7-3 and TRBJ2-1; TRBD2 is a possible D gene (8 bases). Germline CDR1 SGHTA, CDR2 FQGTGA. Trimming pared 2 bases from V and 5 bases from J, leaving 13 bases between. The CDR3 is 15 residues long. CDR3 sequence: CASSLRGGTDNEQFF. In nucleotides, the CDR3 is TGTGCCAGCAGCTTACGGGGGGGGACAGACAATGAGCAGTTCTTC.

This chain links TRBV5-6 with TRBJ2-5; the D gene is possibly TRBD2 (6 bases). In germline, CDR1 is SGHDT, CDR2 YYEEEE. Deletions cut 4 bases from V and 3 bases from J, with 16 bases between. This CDR3 is 15 amino acids long. CDR3 region: CASSPQDGGEETQYF. The CDR3 DNA is TGTGCCAGCAGCCCCCAAGACGGGGGAGAAGAGACCCAGTACTTC.

The chain combines TRBV4-2 with TRBJ2-1, with 10 bases lining up with TRBD2. V trimming: 4 bases; J trimming: 3 bases; junction bases outside the gene matches: 12. CDR1 and CDR2 (germline): LGHNA, YNFKEQ. The CDR3 loop spans 18 amino acids. CDR3 loop: CASSLTSGNSGFYNEQFF. The CDR3 nucleotides read TGTGCCAGCAGCCTCACTAGCGGGAACAGTGGCTTCTACAATGAGCAGTTCTTC.

On this clone itself: This sample includes further DNA sequences coding for the same CDR3. V is TRBV5-4 and J is TRBJ2-2; 9 bases are a match to TRBD2. Germline CDR1 SGHNT, CDR2 YYREEE (reference sequence). The V and J ends lost 4 bases and 5 bases, in that order; junction bases with no gene match: 6. This CDR3 spans 15 amino acids. The CDR3 DNA reads as TGTGCCAGCAGCCCATTAGCGGGAGTTACCGGGGAGCTGTTTTTT. This translates into CASSPLAGVTGELFF.

In this sample, this clone turned up once. The genes are TRBV6-5 and TRBJ2-3, with 9 bases aligning to TRBD2. Germline V gives CDR1 MNHEY, CDR2 SVGAGI. V trimming: 6 bases; J trimming: 5 bases; junction bases outside the gene matches: 9. The CDR3 runs 15 residues. CDR3 amino acids: CASSISGSLGDTQYF. In DNA, the CDR3 is TGTGCCAGCAGCATTAGCGGGAGTTTGGGAGATACGCAGTATTTT.

The chain combines TRBV2 with TRBJ1-1; 8 bases are shared with TRBD1. The germline V gene has CDR1 SNHLY and CDR2 FYNNEI. This CDR3 comprises 14 residues. With 7 bases clipped from V and 5 bases from J, the junction kept 9 bases outside the gene matches. Here the CDR3 DNA reads TGTGCCAGCACTAGGACAGGGCGAGGGACTGAAGCTTTCTTT. Translating gives CASTRTGRGTEAFF.